This T cell receptor (beta chain) comes out of a study of coeliac disease. Study-level findings and limits: In active celiac disease, intraepithelial and lamina propria TRB and TRG repertoires were less clonal than controls.

Of note for this clone: Its antigen remains unidentified.

Sequencing used immunoSEQ multiplex PCR; TCRdb keeps in-frame clones, though not all of them. This sample has approximately 9,000 clones, with over 60% found just once. The CDR3 is made up of 12 amino acids. Germline CDR1 KGHSH, CDR2 LQKENI. Trimming took off 6 bases at V and 0 bases at J, with 5 bases between the two ends. J is TRBJ1-1 and V is TRBV18, with D hard to call. The sequenced material came from lamina propria lymphocytes from the gut. This receptor was obtained from a woman aged 55-69 years with celiac disease. The CDR3 coding sequence is TGTGCCAGCTCCAGGATGAACACTGAAGCTTTCTTT. It is translated as CASSRMNTEAFF.